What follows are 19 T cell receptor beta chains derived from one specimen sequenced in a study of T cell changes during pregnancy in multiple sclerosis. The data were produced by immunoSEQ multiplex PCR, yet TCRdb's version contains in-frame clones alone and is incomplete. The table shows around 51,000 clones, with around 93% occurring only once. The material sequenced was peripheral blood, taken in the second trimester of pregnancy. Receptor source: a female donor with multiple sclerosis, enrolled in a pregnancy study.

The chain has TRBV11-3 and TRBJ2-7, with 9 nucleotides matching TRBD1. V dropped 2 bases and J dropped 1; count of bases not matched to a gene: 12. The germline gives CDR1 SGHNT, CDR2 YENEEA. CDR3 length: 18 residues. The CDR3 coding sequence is TGTGCCAGCAGCTTAAATTGGGATCACAGGGGGCCTTCCTACGAGCAGTACTTC. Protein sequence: CASSLNWDHRGPSYEQYF.

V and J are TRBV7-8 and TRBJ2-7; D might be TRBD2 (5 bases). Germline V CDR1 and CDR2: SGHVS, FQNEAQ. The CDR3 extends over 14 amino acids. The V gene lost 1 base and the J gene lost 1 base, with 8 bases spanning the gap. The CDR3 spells CASSLVRGSYEQYF. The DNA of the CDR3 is TGTGCCAGCAGCTTAGTTAGAGGGTCCTACGAGCAGTACTTC.

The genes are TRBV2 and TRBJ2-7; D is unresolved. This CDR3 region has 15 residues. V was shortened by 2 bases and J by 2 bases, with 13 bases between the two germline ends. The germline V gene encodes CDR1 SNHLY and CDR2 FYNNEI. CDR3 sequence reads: CASSETRRHPYEQYF. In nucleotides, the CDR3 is TGTGCCAGCAGTGAAACCCGGCGGCATCCCTACGAGCAGTACTTC.

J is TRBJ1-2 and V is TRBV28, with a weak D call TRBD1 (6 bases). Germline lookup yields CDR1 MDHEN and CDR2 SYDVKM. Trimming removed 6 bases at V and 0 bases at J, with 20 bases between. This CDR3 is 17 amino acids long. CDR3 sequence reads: CASSPWGGLITNYGYTF. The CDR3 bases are TGTGCCAGCAGCCCGTGGGGGGGCTTGATAACTAACTATGGCTACACCTTC.

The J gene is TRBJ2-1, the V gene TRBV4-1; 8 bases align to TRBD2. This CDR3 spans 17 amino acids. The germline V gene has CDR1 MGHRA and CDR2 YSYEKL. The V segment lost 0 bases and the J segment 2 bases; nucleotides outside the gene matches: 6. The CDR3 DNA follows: TGCGCCAGCAGCCAAGAAGCCACTAGCGGAGCCTACAATGAGCAGTTCTTC. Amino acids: CASSQEATSGAYNEQFF.

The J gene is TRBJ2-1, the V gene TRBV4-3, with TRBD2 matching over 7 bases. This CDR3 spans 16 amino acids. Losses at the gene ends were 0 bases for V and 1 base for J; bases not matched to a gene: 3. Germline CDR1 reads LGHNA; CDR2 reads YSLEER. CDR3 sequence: CASSQEPGGSYNEQFF. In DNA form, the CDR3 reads TGCGCCAGCAGCCAAGAACCCGGGGGGTCCTACAATGAGCAGTTCTTC.

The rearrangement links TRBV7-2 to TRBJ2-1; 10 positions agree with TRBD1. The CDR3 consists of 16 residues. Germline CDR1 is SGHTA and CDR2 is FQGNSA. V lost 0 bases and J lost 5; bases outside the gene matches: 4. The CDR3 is CASSLAGQGFHNEQFF. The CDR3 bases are TGTGCCAGCAGCTTAGCGGGACAGGGGTTCCACAATGAGCAGTTCTTC.

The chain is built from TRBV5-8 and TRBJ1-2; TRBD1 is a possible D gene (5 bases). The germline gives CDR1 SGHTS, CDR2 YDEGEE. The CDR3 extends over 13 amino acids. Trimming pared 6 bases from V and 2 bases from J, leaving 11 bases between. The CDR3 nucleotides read TGTGCCAGCATGGGCAGGGCGAACTATGGCTACACCTTC. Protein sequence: CASMGRANYGYTF.

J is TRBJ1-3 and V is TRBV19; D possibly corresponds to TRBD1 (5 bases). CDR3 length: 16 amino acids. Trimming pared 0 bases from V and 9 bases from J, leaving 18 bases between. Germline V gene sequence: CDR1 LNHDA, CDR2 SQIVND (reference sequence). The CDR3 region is CASSIDPGTLEVTIYF. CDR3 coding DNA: TGTGCCAGTAGTATAGATCCCGGGACTCTGGAGGTCACCATATATTTT.

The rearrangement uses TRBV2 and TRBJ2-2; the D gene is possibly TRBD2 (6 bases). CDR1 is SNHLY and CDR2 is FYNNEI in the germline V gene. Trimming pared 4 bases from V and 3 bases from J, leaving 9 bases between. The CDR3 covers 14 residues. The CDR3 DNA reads TGTGCCAGCAGTGTACTAGCAGACACCGGGGAGCTGTTTTTT. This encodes CASSVLADTGELFF.

As DNA, the CDR3 is TGCGCCAGCAGGGCCGGGACAGCATCCTACAATGAGCAGTTCTTC. Translating gives CASRAGTASYNEQFF. V is TRBV10-2 and J is TRBJ2-1; 7 bases are shared with TRBD1. The CDR3 spans 15 residues. Germline V gives CDR1 WSHSY, CDR2 SAAADI. J was trimmed by 1 base and V by 6 bases; bases with no gene match: 6.

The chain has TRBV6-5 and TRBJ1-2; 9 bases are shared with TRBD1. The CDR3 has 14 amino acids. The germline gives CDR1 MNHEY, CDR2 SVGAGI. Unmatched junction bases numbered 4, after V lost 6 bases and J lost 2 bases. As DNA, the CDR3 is TGTGCCAGCAGCCACGGGACAGGGAACTATGGCTACACCTTC. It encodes CASSHGTGNYGYTF.

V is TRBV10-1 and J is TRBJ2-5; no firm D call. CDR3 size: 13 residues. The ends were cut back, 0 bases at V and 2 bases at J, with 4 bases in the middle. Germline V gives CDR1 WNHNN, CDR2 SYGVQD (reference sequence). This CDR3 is CASSESRQETQYF. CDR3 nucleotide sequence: TGCGCCAGCAGTGAGTCGAGGCAAGAGACCCAGTACTTC.

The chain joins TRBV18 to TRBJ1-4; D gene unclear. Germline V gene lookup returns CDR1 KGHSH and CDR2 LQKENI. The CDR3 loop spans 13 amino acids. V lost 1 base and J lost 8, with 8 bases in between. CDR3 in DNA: TGTGCCAGCTCACCACGTAGGGAGGAAAAACTGTTTTTT. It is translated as CASSPRREEKLFF.

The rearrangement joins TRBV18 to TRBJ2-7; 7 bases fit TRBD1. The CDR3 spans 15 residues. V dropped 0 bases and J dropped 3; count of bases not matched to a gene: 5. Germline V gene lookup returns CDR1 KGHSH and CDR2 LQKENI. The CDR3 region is CASSPPDRAIYEQYF. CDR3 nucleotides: TGTGCCAGCTCACCACCAGACAGGGCCATCTACGAGCAGTACTTC.

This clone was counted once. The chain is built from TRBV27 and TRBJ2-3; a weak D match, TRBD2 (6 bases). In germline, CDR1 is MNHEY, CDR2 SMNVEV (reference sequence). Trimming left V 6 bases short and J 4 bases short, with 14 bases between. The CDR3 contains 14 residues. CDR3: CASSSFASADTQYF. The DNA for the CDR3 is TGTGCCAGCAGCTCGTTCGCTAGCGCAGATACGCAGTATTTT.

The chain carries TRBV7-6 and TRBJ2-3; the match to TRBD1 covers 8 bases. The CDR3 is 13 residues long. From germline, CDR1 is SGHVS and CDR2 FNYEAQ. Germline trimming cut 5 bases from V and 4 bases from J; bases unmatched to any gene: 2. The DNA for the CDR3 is TGTGCCAGCAGCATGACAGGGGCAGATACGCAGTATTTT. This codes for CASSMTGADTQYF.

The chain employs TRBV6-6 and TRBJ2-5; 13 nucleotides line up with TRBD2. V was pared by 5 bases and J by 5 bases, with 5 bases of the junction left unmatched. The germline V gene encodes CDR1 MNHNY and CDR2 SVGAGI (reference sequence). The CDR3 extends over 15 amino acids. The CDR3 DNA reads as TGTGCCAGCAGTCATCCGACTAGCGGGAGGGAGACCCAGTACTTC. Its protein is CASSHPTSGRETQYF.

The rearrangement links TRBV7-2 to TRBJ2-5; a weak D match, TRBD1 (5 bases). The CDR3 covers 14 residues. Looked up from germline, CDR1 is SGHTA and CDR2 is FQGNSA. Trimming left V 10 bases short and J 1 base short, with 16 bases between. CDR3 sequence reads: CANRRLGAQETQYF. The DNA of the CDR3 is TGTGCCAACCGACGTTTAGGGGCCCAAGAGACCCAGTACTTC.